The rows below give T cell receptor beta chains drawn from one sample of a study of cytomegalovirus exposure and HLA in healthy donors. The table came from immunoSEQ multiplex PCR; TCRdb's copy has only in-frame clones and leaves some out. Of 150,000 to 200,000 clones listed, approximately 85% were seen once; the top ten hold approximately 2.3%. The material sequenced was PBMCs. Receptors originate from a young man in good health and CMV-seropositive. Each CDR3 is given with its conserved first and last residue. The order of the fields is clone size, V gene, D gene, CDR3 length, J gene, CDR3 protein, CDR3 DNA. A D gene is named only where the DNA matches it firmly. Clone size, where shown, is once, few, many, or a class for clones that have expanded.

abundance: NA; v_gene: TRBV5-1; d_gene: TRBD2; len: 15; j_gene: TRBJ2-3; CDR3aa: CASSFGTPGGDTQYF; CDR3nt: TGCGCCAGCAGTTTCGGGACCCCGGGAGGAGATACGCAGTATTTT
abundance: once; v_gene: TRBV19; d_gene: NA; len: 15; j_gene: TRBJ1-2; CDR3aa: CASSARPGQPYGYTF; CDR3nt: TGTGCCAGTAGTGCCCGTCCGGGACAACCCTATGGCTACACCTTC
abundance: few; v_gene: TRBV7-8; d_gene: NA; len: 13; j_gene: TRBJ2-2; CDR3aa: CASSFKGVGELFF; CDR3nt: TGTGCCAGCAGCTTCAAAGGGGTCGGGGAGCTGTTTTTT
abundance: NA; v_gene: TRBV7-6; d_gene: TRBD1; len: 15; j_gene: TRBJ2-3; CDR3aa: CASSLGGGAGDTQYF; CDR3nt: TGTGCCAGCAGCTTAGGAGGGGGCGCGGGAGATACGCAGTATTTT
abundance: NA; v_gene: TRBV29-1; d_gene: NA; len: 13; j_gene: TRBJ1-2; CDR3aa: CSVDPGGNYGYTF; CDR3nt: TGCAGCGTTGATCCGGGAGGGAACTATGGCTACACCTTC
abundance: NA; v_gene: TRBV27; d_gene: TRBD1; len: 16; j_gene: TRBJ2-1; CDR3aa: CASSLAQGQGYNEQFF; CDR3nt: TGTGCCAGCAGTTTAGCCCAGGGACAGGGGTACAATGAGCAGTTCTTC
abundance: NA; v_gene: TRBV10-3; d_gene: NA; len: 17; j_gene: TRBJ1-1; CDR3aa: CAIRPRSQEGLNTEAFF; CDR3nt: TGTGCCATCAGGCCTCGGTCTCAAGAAGGACTTAACACTGAAGCTTTCTTT
abundance: once; v_gene: TRBV27; d_gene: TRBD1; len: 15; j_gene: TRBJ1-4; CDR3aa: CASSLSGGQLEKLFF; CDR3nt: TGTGCCAGCAGTCTTTCTGGGGGACAGTTGGAAAAACTGTTTTTT
abundance: NA; v_gene: TRBV5-1; d_gene: NA; len: 14; j_gene: TRBJ2-7; CDR3aa: CASSPRDQGSEQYF; CDR3nt: TGCGCCAGCAGCCCCCGTGATCAGGGTAGCGAGCAGTACTTC
abundance: NA; v_gene: TRBV7-2; d_gene: NA; len: 18; j_gene: TRBJ2-6; CDR3aa: CASSQTEGRDPGANVLTF; CDR3nt: TGTGCCAGCAGCCAAACTGAAGGCAGGGATCCTGGGGCCAACGTCCTGACTTTC
abundance: NA; v_gene: TRBV5-1; d_gene: TRBD2; len: 15; j_gene: TRBJ2-1; CDR3aa: CAGSFGSGGHNEQFF; CDR3nt: TGCGCCGGCAGCTTCGGTAGCGGGGGGCACAATGAGCAGTTCTTC
abundance: NA; v_gene: TRBV7-2; d_gene: TRBD1; len: 15; j_gene: TRBJ2-5; CDR3aa: CASSLGNRGRETQYF; CDR3nt: TGTGCCAGCAGCTTGGGTAACAGGGGGCGAGAGACCCAGTACTTC
abundance: NA; v_gene: TRBV7-8; d_gene: TRBD1; len: 14; j_gene: TRBJ2-5; CDR3aa: CASSFDRVRETQYF; CDR3nt: TGTGCCAGCAGCTTCGACAGGGTCCGAGAGACCCAGTACTTC
abundance: NA; v_gene: TRBV11-1; d_gene: NA; len: 13; j_gene: TRBJ1-1; CDR3aa: CASSLVRNTEAFF; CDR3nt: TGTGCCAGCAGCTTAGTCAGGAACACTGAAGCTTTCTTT
abundance: NA; v_gene: TRBV9; d_gene: TRBD1; len: 14; j_gene: TRBJ2-7; CDR3aa: CASSKGTGTYEQYF; CDR3nt: TGTGCCAGCAGCAAGGGGACAGGTACCTACGAGCAGTACTTC
abundance: NA; v_gene: TRBV6-5; d_gene: TRBD2; len: 14; j_gene: TRBJ2-3; CDR3aa: CASSYGAGGDTQYF; CDR3nt: TGTGCCAGCAGTTATGGGGCGGGGGGGGATACGCAGTATTTT
abundance: NA; v_gene: TRBV7-6; d_gene: NA; len: 13; j_gene: TRBJ1-5; CDR3aa: CASSLGTDQPQHF; CDR3nt: TGTGCCAGCAGCTTAGGCACAGATCAGCCCCAGCATTTT